Listed here are 10 T cell receptor beta chains from one sample, sequenced in a study of blood T cell repertoires in COVID-19. Only in-frame clones appear in the TCRdb table, and some are missing; sequencing was by immunoSEQ multiplex PCR. The sample shows 100,000 to 150,000 clones, around 85% of them seen only once. The sequencing input was peripheral blood. The source of these receptors is a woman of 80 years or more with COVID-19, enrolled during active disease.

V is TRBV5-1 and J is TRBJ2-1; 12 nucleotides agree with TRBD2. Germline V gene lookup returns CDR1 SGHRS and CDR2 YFSETQ. This CDR3 is 19 amino acids long. V gave up 5 bases and J gave up 5 bases; unmatched junction bases: 17. CDR3 sequence (DNA): TGCGCCAGCAGGAAAAGACTAGCGGGAGTTTCAGGTTCAGACAATGAGCAGTTCTTC. Its protein is CASRKRLAGVSGSDNEQFF.

V usage is TRBV7-2 and J usage is TRBJ2-1, with 7 bases aligning to TRBD2. Germline values: CDR1 SGHTA, CDR2 FQGNSA. J was trimmed by 2 bases and V by 1 base; bases with no gene match: 2. CDR3 length: 15 residues. Here the CDR3 DNA reads TGTGCCAGCAGCTTAGTTCGGGGGGCCTACAATGAGCAGTTCTTC. Translation: CASSLVRGAYNEQFF.

The rearrangement links TRBV27 to TRBJ2-7; TRBD2 aligns across 9 bases. The CDR3 extends over 16 amino acids. CDR1 is MNHEY and CDR2 is SMNVEV in the germline V gene (reference sequence). The ends lost 8 bases at V and 5 bases at J; junction bases unmatched: 16. The CDR3 nucleotides read TGTGCCAGCGGAGAACGACGGATTAGCGGGAGCAACGAGCAGTACTTC. This gives the protein CASGERRISGSNEQYF.

This chain joins TRBV6-6 and TRBJ2-2; possibly TRBD2 for D (5 bases). CDR1 and CDR2 (germline): MNHNY, SVGAGI (reference sequence). V was clipped by 9 bases and J by 4 bases, with 15 bases between them. The CDR3 sequence is 14 residues long. The CDR3 DNA sequence: TGTGCCAGTCTACGGGGTACTATCACCGGGGAGCTGTTTTTT. Protein sequence: CASLRGTITGELFF.

This chain joins TRBV2 and TRBJ2-4; D call uncertain. Deletions cut 4 bases from V and 7 bases from J, with 14 bases between. This CDR3 region has 14 residues. In germline, CDR1 is SNHLY, CDR2 FYNNEI. The CDR3 here is CASSALFSRNIQYF. CDR3 DNA: TGTGCCAGCAGTGCCCTTTTTTCCCGGAACATTCAGTACTTC.

There are a few counts of this clone. The chain uses TRBV7-2 and TRBJ1-2; a possible D gene is TRBD1 (6 bases). The CDR3 sequence is 14 residues long. Trimming shortened V by 4 bases and J by 5 bases, and 14 bases separated the two germline ends. Per the germline V gene, CDR1 is SGHTA and CDR2 is FQGNSA. The CDR3 protein is CASSSSMGAYGYTF. CDR3 DNA: TGTGCCAGCAGCTCATCTATGGGGGCGTATGGCTACACCTTC. Drawing the rest from reference TRBV7-2 and TRBJ1-2, the complete variable domain is GAGVSQSPSNKVTEKGKDVELRCDPISGHTALYWYRQSLGQGLEFLIYFQGNSAPDKSGLPSDRFSAERTGGSVSTLTIQRTQQEDSAVYLCASSSSMGAYGYTFGSGTRLTVV.

The J gene is TRBJ2-5, the V gene TRBV11-2; 7 positions match TRBD1. Germline CDR1 reads SGHAT; CDR2 reads FQNNGV. The CDR3 has 14 amino acids. J lost 4 bases, V lost 5 bases, and 7 bases had no gene match. The CDR3 DNA follows: TGTGCCAGCAGCGTAGGGACAGATGGAGAGACCCAGTACTTC. This gives the protein CASSVGTDGETQYF.

As regards this clone: In the same sample, other DNA sequences code for this CDR3. This chain joins TRBV9 and TRBJ2-7, with 7 positions matching TRBD2. There are 14 residues in the CDR3. Germline trimming cut 0 bases from V and 3 bases from J; bases unmatched to any gene: 3. CDR1 is SGDLS and CDR2 is YYNGEE in the germline V gene. Written as DNA, the CDR3 is TGTGCCAGCAGCGTAGCTACGGGGGGCTACGAGCAGTACTTC. Translated: CASSVATGGYEQYF.

V usage is TRBV19 and J usage is TRBJ1-2, with 10 bases fitting TRBD1. The CDR3 contains 15 residues. Per the germline V gene, CDR1 is LNHDA and CDR2 is SQIVND (reference sequence). Trimming removed 5 bases from V and 5 bases from J; junction bases left unmatched: 8. The CDR3 bases are TGTGCCAGTAGTCCGGGACAGGGGACTCAGTATGGCTACACCTTC. Translated, it gives CASSPGQGTQYGYTF.

The chain couples TRBV7-2 to TRBJ2-1, with a tentative D call TRBD1 (5 bases). The V gene's germline CDR1 is SGHTA and CDR2 FQGNSA. Trimming cost V 0 bases and J 9 bases, with 9 bases left between them. The CDR3 is made up of 13 amino acids. This CDR3 is CASSLAVGREQFF. The CDR3 coding sequence is TGTGCCAGCAGCTTAGCTGTGGGGCGTGAGCAGTTCTTC.